A selection of T cell receptor beta chains follows, all from one sample in a study of cytomegalovirus exposure and HLA in healthy donors. The protocol was immunoSEQ multiplex PCR, while the TCRdb copy is restricted to in-frame clones and leaves out a portion. Counted here are about 180,000 clones, 77% occurring once; the ten biggest clones make up less than 1.5%. The sequenced sample was PBMCs. The receptors were gathered from a man aged 18-30 years in good health and CMV-seronegative. Both conserved end residues are part of each CDR3. A D gene is named only where the DNA matches it firmly. Some rows have no size entry. The others give once, few or many, or a class for an expanded clone.

TRBJ2-7,TRBV6-1,TRBD1,few,CASSPAGTGAYEQYF,TGTGCCAGCAGTCCTGCCGGGACAGGGGCCTACGAGCAGTACTTC
TRBJ2-1,TRBV21-1,.,.,CASSKGPTGAPGPNEQFF,TGTGCCAGCAGCAAAGGGCCAACAGGGGCCCCCGGTCCCAATGAGCAGTTCTTC
TRBJ2-5,TRBV18,.,.,CASSRRRDIQTQYF,TGTGCCAGCTCGCGACGCCGGGACATCCAGACCCAGTACTTC
TRBJ2-7,TRBV27,.,.,CASRAQGGAYEQYF,TGTGCCAGCAGGGCCCAGGGCGGGGCCTACGAGCAGTACTTC
TRBJ1-2,TRBV10-3,TRBD1,.,CAIKVGTGRRDGYTF,TGTGCCATCAAGGTTGGGACAGGGAGAAGGGATGGCTACACCTTC
TRBJ2-7,TRBV5-4,.,.,CASSLSAYEQYF,TGTGCCAGCAGCTTGTCAGCCTACGAGCAGTACTTC
TRBJ2-3,TRBV4-2,TRBD2,.,CASSLRVAGGVDTQYF,TGTGCCAGCAGCTTAAGAGTAGCGGGAGGGGTAGATACGCAGTATTTT
TRBJ1-2,TRBV11-2,TRBD1,.,CASSSGTETVYGYTF,TGTGCCAGCAGCTCCGGGACAGAGACCGTCTATGGCTACACCTTC
TRBJ2-5,TRBV6-5,TRBD2,once,CASSYSLAGPQETQYF,TGTGCCAGCAGTTACTCCCTAGCGGGCCCCCAAGAGACCCAGTACTTC
TRBJ1-6,TRBV30,TRBD1,few,CAWRKTGFWNSPLHF,TGTGCCTGGAGGAAGACAGGGTTCTGGAATTCACCCCTCCACTTT
TRBJ1-6,TRBV6-5,.,.,CASRPTAYNSPLHF,TGTGCCAGCAGACCCACGGCCTATAATTCACCCCTCCACTTT
TRBJ2-7,TRBV6-1,TRBD2,.,CASSEVGGLASPYEQYF,TGTGCCAGCAGTGAAGTAGGGGGACTAGCCTCTCCCTACGAGCAGTACTTC
TRBJ2-7,TRBV27,TRBD1,.,CASSSSGTEIMPYEQYF,TGTGCCAGCAGTTCCTCCGGGACAGAAATAATGCCCTACGAGCAGTACTTC
TRBJ1-1,TRBV6-5,.,.,CASSLHGTEAFF,TGTGCCAGCAGTCTACACGGGACTGAAGCTTTCTTT
TRBJ1-2,TRBV5-1,.,.,CASSLQAESYGYTF,TGCGCCAGCAGCTTGCAGGCAGAAAGCTATGGCTACACCTTC
TRBJ1-4,TRBV28,TRBD1,.,CASNTQGGLYEKLFF,TGTGCCAGCAACACCCAGGGGGGCTTGTATGAAAAACTGTTTTTT
TRBJ1-2,TRBV19,.,.,CASQSPGVNYGYTF,TGTGCCAGTCAAAGTCCAGGGGTTAACTATGGCTACACCTTC
TRBJ2-6,TRBV19,TRBD2,.,CASRINGGVSGANVLTF,TGTGCCAGTAGAATTAACGGGGGGGTCTCTGGGGCCAACGTCCTGACTTTC
TRBJ1-1,TRBV18,.,.,CASSLSSEAFF,TGTGCCAGCTCCCTAAGTTCTGAAGCTTTCTTT
TRBJ2-7,TRBV7-6,.,once,CASSLNPGPYEQYF,TGTGCCAGCAGCTTAAACCCTGGCCCCTACGAGCAGTACTTC
TRBJ1-1,TRBV20-1,.,.,CSATTGYEAFF,TGCAGTGCTACGACAGGTTACGAAGCTTTCTTT
TRBJ1-6,TRBV2,.,.,CASSEAMSSPLHF,TGTGCCAGCAGTGAAGCAATGTCCTCCCCCCTCCACTTT